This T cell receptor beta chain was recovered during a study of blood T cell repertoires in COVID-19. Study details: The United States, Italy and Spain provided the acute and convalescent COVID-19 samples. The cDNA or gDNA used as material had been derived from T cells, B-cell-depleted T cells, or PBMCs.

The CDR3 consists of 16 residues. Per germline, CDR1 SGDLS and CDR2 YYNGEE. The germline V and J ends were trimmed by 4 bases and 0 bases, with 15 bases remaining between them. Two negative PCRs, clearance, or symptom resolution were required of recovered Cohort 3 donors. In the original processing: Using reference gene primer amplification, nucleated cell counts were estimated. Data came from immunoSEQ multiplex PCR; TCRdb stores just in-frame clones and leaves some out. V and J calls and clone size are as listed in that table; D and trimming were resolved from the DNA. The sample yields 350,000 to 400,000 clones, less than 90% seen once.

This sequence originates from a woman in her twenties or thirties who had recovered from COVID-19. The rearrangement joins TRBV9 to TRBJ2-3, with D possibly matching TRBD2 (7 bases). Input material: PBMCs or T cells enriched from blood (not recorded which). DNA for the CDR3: TGTGCCAGCAGCCCGAAGGGGGGGTATAGCACAGATACGCAGTATTTT. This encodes CASSPKGGYSTDTQYF.